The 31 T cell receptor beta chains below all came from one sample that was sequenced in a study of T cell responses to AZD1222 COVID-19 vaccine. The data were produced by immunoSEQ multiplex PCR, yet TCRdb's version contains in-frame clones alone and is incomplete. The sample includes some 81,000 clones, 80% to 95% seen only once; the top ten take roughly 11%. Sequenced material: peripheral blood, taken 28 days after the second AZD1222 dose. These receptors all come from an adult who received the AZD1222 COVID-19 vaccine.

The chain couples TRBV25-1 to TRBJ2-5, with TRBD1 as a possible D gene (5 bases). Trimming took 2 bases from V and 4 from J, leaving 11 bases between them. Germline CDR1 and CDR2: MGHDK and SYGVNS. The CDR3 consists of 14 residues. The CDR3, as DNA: TGTGCCAGCAGTGAACAGGGTCGGAGAGAGACCCAGTACTTC. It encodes CASSEQGRRETQYF.

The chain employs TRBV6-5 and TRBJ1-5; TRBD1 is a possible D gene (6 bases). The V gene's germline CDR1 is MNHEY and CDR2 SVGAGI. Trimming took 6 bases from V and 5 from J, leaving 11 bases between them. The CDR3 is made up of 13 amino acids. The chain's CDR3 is CASRGHSDQPQHF. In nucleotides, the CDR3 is TGTGCCAGCAGGGGACATTCAGATCAGCCCCAGCATTTT.

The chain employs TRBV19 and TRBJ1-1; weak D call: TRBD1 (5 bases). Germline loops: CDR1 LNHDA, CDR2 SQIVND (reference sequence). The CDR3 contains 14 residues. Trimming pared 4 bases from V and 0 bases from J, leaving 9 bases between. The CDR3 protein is CASSNPTVNTEAFF. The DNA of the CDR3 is TGTGCCAGTAGTAACCCGACAGTGAACACTGAAGCTTTCTTT.

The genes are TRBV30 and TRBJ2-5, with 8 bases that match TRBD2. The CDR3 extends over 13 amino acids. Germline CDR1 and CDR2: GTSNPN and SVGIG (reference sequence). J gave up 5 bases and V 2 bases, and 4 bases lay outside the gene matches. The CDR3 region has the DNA TGTGCCTGGAGTCGGGGGGGCGTTGAGACCCAGTACTTC. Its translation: CAWSRGGVETQYF.

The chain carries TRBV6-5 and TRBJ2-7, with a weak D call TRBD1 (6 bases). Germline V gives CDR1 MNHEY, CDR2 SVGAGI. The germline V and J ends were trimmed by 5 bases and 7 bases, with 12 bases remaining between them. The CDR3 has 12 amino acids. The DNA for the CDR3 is TGTGCCAGCAGTACTACAGGGTGGGAGCAGTACTTC. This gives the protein CASSTTGWEQYF.

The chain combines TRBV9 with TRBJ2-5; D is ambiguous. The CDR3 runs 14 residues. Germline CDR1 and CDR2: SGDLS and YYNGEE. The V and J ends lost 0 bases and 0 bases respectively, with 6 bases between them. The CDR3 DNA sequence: TGTGCCAGCAGCGTAGGAAGCCACCAAGAGACCCAGTACTTC. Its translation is CASSVGSHQETQYF. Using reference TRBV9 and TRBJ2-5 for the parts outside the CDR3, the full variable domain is DSGVTQTPKHLITATGQRVTLRCSPRSGDLSVYWYQQSLDQGLQFLIQYYNGEERAKGNILERFSAQQFPDLHSELNLSSLELGDSALYFCASSVGSHQETQYFGPGTRLLVL.

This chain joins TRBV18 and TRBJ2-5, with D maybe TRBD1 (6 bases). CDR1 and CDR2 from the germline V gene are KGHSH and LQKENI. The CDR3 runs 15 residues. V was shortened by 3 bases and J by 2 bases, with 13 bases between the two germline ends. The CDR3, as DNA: TGTGCCAGCTCACCCACCGGGACACTTCAAGAGACCCAGTACTTC. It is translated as CASSPTGTLQETQYF.

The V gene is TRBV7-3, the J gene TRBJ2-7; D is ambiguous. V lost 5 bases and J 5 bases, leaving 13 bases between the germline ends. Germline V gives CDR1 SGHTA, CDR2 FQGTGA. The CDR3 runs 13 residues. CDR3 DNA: TGTGCCAGCAGCCAATCAGTTTCCCACGAGCAGTACTTC. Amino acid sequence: CASSQSVSHEQYF.

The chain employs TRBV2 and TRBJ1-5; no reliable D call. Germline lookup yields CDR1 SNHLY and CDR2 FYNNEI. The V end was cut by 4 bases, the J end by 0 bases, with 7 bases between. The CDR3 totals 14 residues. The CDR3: CASSVAASNQPQHF. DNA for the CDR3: TGTGCCAGCAGTGTGGCGGCTAGCAATCAGCCCCAGCATTTT.

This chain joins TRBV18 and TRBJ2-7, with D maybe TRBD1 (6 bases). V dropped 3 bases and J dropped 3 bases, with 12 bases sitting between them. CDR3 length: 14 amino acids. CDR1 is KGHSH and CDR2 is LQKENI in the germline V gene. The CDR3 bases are TGTGCCAGCTCACCGACAACAGGGAACTACGAGCAGTACTTC. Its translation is CASSPTTGNYEQYF.

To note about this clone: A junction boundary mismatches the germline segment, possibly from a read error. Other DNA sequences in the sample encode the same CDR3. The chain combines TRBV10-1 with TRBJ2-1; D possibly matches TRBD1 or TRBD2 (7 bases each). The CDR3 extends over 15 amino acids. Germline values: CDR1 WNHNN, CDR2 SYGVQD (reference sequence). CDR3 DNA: TGCGCCAGCGGGCAGGGGGGGGGCGGCAAAAATGAACAGTTCTTC. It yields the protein CASGQGGGGKNEQFF.

The CDR3 reads CASSSNRGWTEAFF. The CDR3 DNA sequence: TGTGCCAGCAGCTCAAACAGGGGTTGGACTGAAGCTTTCTTT. The J gene is TRBJ1-1, the V gene TRBV11-2, with 7 bases identical to TRBD1. Germline loops: CDR1 SGHAT, CDR2 FQNNGV. J was trimmed by 5 bases and V by 4 bases; bases with no gene match: 7. This CDR3 is built from 14 residues.

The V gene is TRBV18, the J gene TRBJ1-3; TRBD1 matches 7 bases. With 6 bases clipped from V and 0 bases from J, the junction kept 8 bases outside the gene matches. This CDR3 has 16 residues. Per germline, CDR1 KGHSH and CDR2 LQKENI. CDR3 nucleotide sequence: TGTGCCAGCTCCCCCTCGAGGGGGCACTCTGGAAACACCATATATTTT. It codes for CASSPSRGHSGNTIYF. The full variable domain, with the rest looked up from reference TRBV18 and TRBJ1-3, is NAGVMQNPRHLVRRRGQEARLRCSPMKGHSHVYWYRQLPEEGLKFMVYLQKENIIDESGMPKERFSAEFPKEGPSILRIQQVVRGDSAAYFCASSPSRGHSGNTIYFGEGSWLTVV.

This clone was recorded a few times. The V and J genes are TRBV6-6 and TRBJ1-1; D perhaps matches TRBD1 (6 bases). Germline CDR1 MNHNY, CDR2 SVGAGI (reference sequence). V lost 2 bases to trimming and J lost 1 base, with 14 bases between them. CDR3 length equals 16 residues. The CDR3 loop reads CASSYPQQGSNTEAFF. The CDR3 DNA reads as TGTGCCAGCAGTTACCCCCAACAGGGTTCGAACACTGAAGCTTTCTTT.

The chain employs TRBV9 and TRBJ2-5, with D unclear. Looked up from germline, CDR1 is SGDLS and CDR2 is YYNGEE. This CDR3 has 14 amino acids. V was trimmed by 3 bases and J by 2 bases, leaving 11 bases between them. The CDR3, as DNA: TGTGCCAGCAGCGGACTTCTGGGTCAAGAGACCCAGTACTTC. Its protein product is CASSGLLGQETQYF.

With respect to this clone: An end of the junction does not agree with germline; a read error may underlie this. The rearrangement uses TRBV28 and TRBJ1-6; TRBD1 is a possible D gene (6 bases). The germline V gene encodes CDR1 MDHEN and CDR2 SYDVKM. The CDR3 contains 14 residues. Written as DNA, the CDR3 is TGTGCCAGCAGCCCAGACAGGCCTAATTCGCCCCTCCACTTT. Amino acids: CASSPDRPNSPLHF. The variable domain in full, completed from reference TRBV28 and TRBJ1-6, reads DVKVTQSSRYLVKRTGEKVFLECVQDMDHENMFWYRQDPGLGLRLIYFSYDVKMKEKGDIPEGYSVSREKKERFSLILESASTNQTSMYLCASSPDRPNSPLHFGNGTRLTVT.

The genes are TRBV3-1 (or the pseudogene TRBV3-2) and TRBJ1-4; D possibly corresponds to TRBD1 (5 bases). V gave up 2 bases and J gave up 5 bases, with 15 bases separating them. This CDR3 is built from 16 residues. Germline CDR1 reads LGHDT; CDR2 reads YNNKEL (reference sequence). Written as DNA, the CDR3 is TGTGCCAGCAGCCAATTCGTCGGGACGGGGAATGAAAAACTGTTTTTT. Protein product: CASSQFVGTGNEKLFF.

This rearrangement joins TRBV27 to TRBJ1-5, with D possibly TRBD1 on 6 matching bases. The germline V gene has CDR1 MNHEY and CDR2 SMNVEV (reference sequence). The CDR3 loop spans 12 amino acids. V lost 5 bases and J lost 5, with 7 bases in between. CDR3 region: CASSRTDQPQHF. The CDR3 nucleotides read TGTGCCAGCAGTAGGACAGATCAGCCCCAGCATTTT.

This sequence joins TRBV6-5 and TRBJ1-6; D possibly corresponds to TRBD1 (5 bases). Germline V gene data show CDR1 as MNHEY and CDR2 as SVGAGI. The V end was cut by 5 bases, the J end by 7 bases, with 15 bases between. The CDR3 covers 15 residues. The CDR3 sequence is CASSPMTELNSPLHF. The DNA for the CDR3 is TGTGCCAGCAGTCCAATGACAGAGCTAAATTCACCCCTCCACTTT.

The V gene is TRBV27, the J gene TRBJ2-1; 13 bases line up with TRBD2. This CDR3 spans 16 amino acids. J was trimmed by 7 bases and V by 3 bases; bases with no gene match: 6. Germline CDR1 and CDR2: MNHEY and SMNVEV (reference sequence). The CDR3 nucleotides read TGTGCCAGCAGTTTCCCGGGACTAGCGGGACGTAATGAGCAGTTCTTC. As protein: CASSFPGLAGRNEQFF.

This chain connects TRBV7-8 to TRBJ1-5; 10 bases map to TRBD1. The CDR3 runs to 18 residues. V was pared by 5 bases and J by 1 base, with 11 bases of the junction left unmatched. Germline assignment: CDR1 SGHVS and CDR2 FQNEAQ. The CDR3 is CASSRVTGGEWSNQPQHF. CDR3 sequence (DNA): TGTGCCAGCAGCCGCGTGACAGGGGGCGAGTGGAGCAATCAGCCCCAGCATTTT. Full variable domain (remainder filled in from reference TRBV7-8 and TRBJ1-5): GAGVSQSPRYKVAKRGQDVALRCDPISGHVSLFWYQQALGQGPEFLTYFQNEAQLDKSGLPSDRFFAERPEGSVSTLKIQRTQQEDSAVYLCASSRVTGGEWSNQPQHFGDGTRLSIL.

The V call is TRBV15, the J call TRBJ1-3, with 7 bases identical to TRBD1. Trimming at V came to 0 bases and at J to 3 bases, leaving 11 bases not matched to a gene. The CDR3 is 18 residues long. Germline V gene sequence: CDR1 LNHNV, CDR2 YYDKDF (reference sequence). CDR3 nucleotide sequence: TGTGCCACCAGCAGAGAAGCTGCACAGGGGATAATTGGAAACACCATATATTTT. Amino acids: CATSREAAQGIIGNTIYF.

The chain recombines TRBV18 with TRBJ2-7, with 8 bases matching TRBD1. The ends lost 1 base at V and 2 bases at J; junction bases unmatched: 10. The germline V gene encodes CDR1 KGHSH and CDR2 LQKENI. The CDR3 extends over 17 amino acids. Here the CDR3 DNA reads TGTGCCAGCTCACCACAATCCGGGACAGGAGGAACCTACGAGCAGTACTTC. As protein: CASSPQSGTGGTYEQYF.

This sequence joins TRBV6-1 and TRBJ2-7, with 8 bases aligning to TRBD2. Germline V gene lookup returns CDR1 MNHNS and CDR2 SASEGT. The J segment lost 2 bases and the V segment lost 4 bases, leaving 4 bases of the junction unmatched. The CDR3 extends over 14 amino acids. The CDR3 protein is CASSVAGGTYEQYF. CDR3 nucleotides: TGTGCCAGCAGTGTTGCGGGGGGAACCTACGAGCAGTACTTC.

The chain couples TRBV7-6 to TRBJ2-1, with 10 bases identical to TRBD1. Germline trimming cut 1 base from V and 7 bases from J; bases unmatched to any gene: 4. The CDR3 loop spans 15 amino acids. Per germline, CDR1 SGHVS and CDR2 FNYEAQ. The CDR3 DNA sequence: TGTGCCAGCAGCTTAGGGACAGGGGGTTTTAATGAGCAGTTCTTC. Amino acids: CASSLGTGGFNEQFF.

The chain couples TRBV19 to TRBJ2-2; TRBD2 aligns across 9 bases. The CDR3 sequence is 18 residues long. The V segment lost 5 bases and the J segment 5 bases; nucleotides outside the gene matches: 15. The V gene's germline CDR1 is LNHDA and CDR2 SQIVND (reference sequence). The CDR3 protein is CASSYLAFSGSRTGELFF. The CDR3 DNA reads TGTGCCAGTAGTTACCTCGCCTTTAGCGGGAGTCGGACCGGGGAGCTGTTTTTT.

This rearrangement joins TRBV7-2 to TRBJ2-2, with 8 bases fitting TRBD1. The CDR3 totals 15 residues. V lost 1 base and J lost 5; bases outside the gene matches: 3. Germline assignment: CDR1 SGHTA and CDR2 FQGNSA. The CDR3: CASSLGDRRTGELFF. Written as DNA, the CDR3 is TGTGCCAGCAGCTTAGGGGACAGGCGAACCGGGGAGCTGTTTTTT. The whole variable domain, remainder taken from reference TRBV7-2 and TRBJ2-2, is GAGVSQSPSNKVTEKGKDVELRCDPISGHTALYWYRQSLGQGLEFLIYFQGNSAPDKSGLPSDRFSAERTGGSVSTLTIQRTQQEDSAVYLCASSLGDRRTGELFFGEGSRLTVL.

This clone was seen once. The CDR3 reads CASSQGYEGGEQYF. For the CDR3, the DNA is TGCGCCAGCAGCCAAGGATACGAAGGGGGCGAGCAGTACTTC. This chain links TRBV5-1 with TRBJ2-7, with D tentatively TRBD1 (6 bases). Between the trimmed V and J ends, which lost 4 bases and 6 bases, there was a span of 17 bases. The germline gives CDR1 SGHRS, CDR2 YFSETQ. CDR3 length: 14 amino acids.

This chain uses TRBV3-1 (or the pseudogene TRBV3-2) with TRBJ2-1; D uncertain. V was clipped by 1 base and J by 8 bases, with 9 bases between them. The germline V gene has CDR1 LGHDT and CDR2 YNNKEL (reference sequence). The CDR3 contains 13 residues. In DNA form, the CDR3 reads TGTGCCAGCAGCCAAGTAAGAGGAGATGAGCAGTTCTTC. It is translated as CASSQVRGDEQFF.

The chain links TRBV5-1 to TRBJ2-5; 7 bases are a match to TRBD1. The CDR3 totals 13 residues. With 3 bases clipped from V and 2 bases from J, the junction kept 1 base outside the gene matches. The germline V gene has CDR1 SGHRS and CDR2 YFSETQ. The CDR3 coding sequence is TGCGCCAGCAGCTGGGACAGTCAAGAGACCCAGTACTTC. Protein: CASSWDSQETQYF.

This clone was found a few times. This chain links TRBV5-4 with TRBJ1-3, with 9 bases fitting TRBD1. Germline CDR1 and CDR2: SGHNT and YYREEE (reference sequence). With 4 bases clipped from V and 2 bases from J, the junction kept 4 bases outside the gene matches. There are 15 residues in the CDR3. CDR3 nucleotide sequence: TGTGCCAGCAGCGAAGGGACAGGGACTGGAAACACCATATATTTT. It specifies CASSEGTGTGNTIYF.